The rows below give T cell receptor beta chains drawn from one sample of a study of T-cell memory formation after mild COVID-19. TCRdb used MiXCR to reprocess the 5' RACE reads, holding one entry per CDR3 protein. Among approximately 390,000 distinct CDR3 sequences listed, roughly 15% were seen once. Sequenced input: PBMCs or a T cell subset sorted from them (not recorded which). Receptors originate from a man younger than 35 who had mild COVID-19 (a few samples of this study predate the infection). Cell type and time point are not known. CDR3s include the opening cysteine and the closing phenylalanine or tryptophan. A D gene is named only where the DNA matches it firmly. Not all rows give a size; the values are once, few, many and, for expanded clones, a class.

>.|.|TRBV12-3/TRBV12-4|TRBJ1-4
CASTSALASLNEKLFF
TGTGCCAGCACCTCGGCCCTGGCGAGCTTGAATGAAAAACTGTTTTTT
>many|.|TRBV5-1|TRBJ1-2
CASSLSGGYTF
TGCGCCAGCAGCTTGTCTGGTGGCTACACCTTC
>few|.|TRBV5-1|TRBJ2-3
CASSVSGMDTQYF
TGCGCCAGCAGTGTTTCAGGGATGGATACGCAGTATTTT
>few|.|TRBV12-3/TRBV12-4|TRBJ1-1
CASSLGAGEAFF
TGTGCCAGCAGTCTTGGGGCCGGAGAAGCTTTCTTT
>.|TRBD1|TRBV20-1|TRBJ1-2
CSAGRGFTAGGSGGYTF
TGCAGTGCTGGCAGGGGATTTACGGCAGGGGGATCAGGTGGCTACACCTTC
>.|.|TRBV15|TRBJ1-3
CATSRPTSGNTIYF
TGTGCCACCAGCAGGCCCACCTCTGGAAACACCATATATTTT
>few|TRBD2|TRBV11-2|TRBJ2-5
CASSLGDHPGLAQETQYF
TGTGCCAGCAGCTTAGGAGACCACCCGGGACTAGCCCAAGAGACCCAGTACTTC
>.|.|TRBV6-5|TRBJ2-1
CASTQGGSYNEQFF
TGTGCCAGCACCCAGGGTGGCTCCTACAATGAGCAGTTCTTC
>few|.|TRBV12-3/TRBV12-4|TRBJ2-5
CASSFDGWETQYF
TGTGCCAGCAGTTTCGACGGATGGGAGACCCAGTACTTC
>few|.|TRBV2|TRBJ1-5
CASSGTVEDQPQHF
TGTGCCAGCAGCGGGACGGTAGAAGATCAGCCCCAGCATTTT
>.|TRBD1|TRBV5-1|TRBJ2-3
CASSPRTGEGDTQYF
TGCGCCAGCAGCCCCAGGACAGGGGAAGGAGATACGCAGTATTTT
>.|.|TRBV7-2|TRBJ2-4
CASSGALAKNIQYF
TGTGCCAGTTCGGGGGCGCTAGCCAAAAACATTCAGTACTTC
>.|.|TRBV6-2/TRBV6-3|TRBJ1-5
CASTRQVDQPQHF
TGTGCCAGCACCCGACAAGTAGATCAGCCCCAGCATTTT
>.|.|TRBV4-1|TRBJ1-1
CASSRSRSLGSEAFF
TGCGCCAGCAGCCGCTCGAGGTCCCTCGGATCTGAAGCTTTCTTT
>.|.|TRBV4-3|TRBJ2-1
CASSQDQNAYNEQFF
TGCGCCAGCAGCCAAGATCAGAATGCTTACAATGAGCAGTTCTTC